These 28 T cell receptor beta chains came from one sample sequenced in a study of beta chain features in type 1 diabetes. Overall study findings and caveats: Moderate but significant shortening of TCRB CDR3s was recorded in all four CD4+ subsets from Type 1 diabetes patients.

Sequenced material consisted of expressed TCRB transcripts (all of the isolated RNA was reverse transcribed). Profiled with immunoSEQ multiplex PCR; TCRdb holds only in-frame clones, not every one. The repertoire consists of 120,000 or so clones, with around 16% occurring once and the leading ten covering around 2.7%. These TCRs' antigens remain unknown. Sample: central memory CD4+ T cells from blood. All receptors derive from a man younger than 30 with type 1 diabetes.

The chain carries TRBV29-1 and TRBJ2-1, with 9 bases fitting TRBD2. This CDR3 has 14 residues. V shed 8 bases and J 5 bases; nucleotides not matched to a gene: 10. Germline loops: CDR1 SQVTM, CDR2 ANQGSEA. The CDR3 reads CSSRAGGPNNEQFF. As DNA, the CDR3 is TGCAGCTCCCGGGCGGGAGGGCCGAACAATGAGCAGTTCTTC.

The V call is TRBV29-1, the J call TRBJ1-1; perhaps TRBD1 as D (5 bases). Trimming took 3 bases from V and 4 from J, leaving 12 bases between them. The CDR3 contains 13 residues. The germline gives CDR1 SQVTM, CDR2 ANQGSEA. CDR3 bases: TGCAGCGTTGAGCGGGGGGAAGGCACTGAAGCTTTCTTT. This sequence encodes CSVERGEGTEAFF.

This clone was recorded a few times. The chain links TRBV23-1 to TRBJ2-4; D not resolved. TRBV23-1 is labeled an ORF, and its function is uncertain. The germline V and J ends were trimmed by 4 bases and 4 bases, with 8 bases remaining between them. The CDR3 runs to 13 residues. This CDR3 is CASSRPVKNIQYF. In nucleotides, the CDR3 is TGCGCCAGCAGTCGTCCGGTAAAAAACATTCAGTACTTC.

This clone was seen repeatedly, ten times or more. CDR3 loop: CASSSAGNGLSGANVLTF. DNA for the CDR3: TGTGCCAGCAGTTCCGCAGGGAATGGCCTCTCTGGGGCCAACGTCCTGACTTTC. The chain joins TRBV28 to TRBJ2-6; perhaps TRBD1 as D (5 bases). The germline V gene has CDR1 MDHEN and CDR2 SYDVKM. This CDR3 contains 18 residues. Trimming stripped 4 bases from V and 0 bases from J, with 16 bases between.

Only a few counts were recorded for this clone. The chain couples TRBV7-2 to TRBJ2-5, with TRBD2 identical over 9 bases. The germline V gene encodes CDR1 SGHTA and CDR2 FQGNSA. Trimming took 8 bases from V and 1 from J; bases not matched to a gene: 5. This CDR3 is built from 14 residues. DNA for the CDR3: TGTGCCAGCGGAGTGACTAGCGGCCAAGAGACCCAGTACTTC. It specifies CASGVTSGQETQYF.

The genes are TRBV9 and TRBJ2-5, with D maybe TRBD1 (6 bases). Germline V CDR1 and CDR2: SGDLS, YYNGEE. V lost 0 bases and J lost 4, with 10 bases in between. The length of the CDR3 is 14 residues. The CDR3 loop is CASSVGTGLETQYF. CDR3 DNA sequence: TGTGCCAGCAGCGTAGGTACAGGGCTAGAGACCCAGTACTTC.

This clone occurred many times. V gene TRBV14 combines with J gene TRBJ2-5; 8 bases are a match to TRBD1. Germline V CDR1 and CDR2: SGHDN, FVKESK. This CDR3 is built from 15 residues. The J segment lost 7 bases and the V segment lost 1 base, leaving 8 bases of the junction unmatched. The CDR3 here is CASSQVTGVLSTQYF. The CDR3 region has the DNA TGTGCCAGCAGCCAAGTGACAGGGGTCCTGTCGACCCAGTACTTC.

Here the CDR3 DNA reads TGTGCCTGGACAAGGACTAGCGGGACCAACGAGCAGTACTTC. The encoded protein is CAWTRTSGTNEQYF. This chain uses TRBV30 with TRBJ2-7; TRBD2 aligns across 12 bases. Germline-derived CDR1 and CDR2 are GTSNPN and SVGIG (reference sequence). This CDR3 has 14 residues. With V trimmed by 4 bases and J by 5 bases, 6 bases remained unmatched.

This chain connects TRBV29-1 to TRBJ2-1; 10 bases agree with TRBD2. The CDR3 consists of 12 residues. CDR1 and CDR2 (germline): SQVTM, ANQGSEA. Trimming removed 8 bases from V and 8 bases from J; junction bases left unmatched: 6. CDR3 sequence: CSIRTSGDEQFF. CDR3 DNA: TGCAGCATAAGGACTAGCGGTGATGAGCAGTTCTTC.

This clone was picked up a small number of times. The CDR3 protein is CAWSVASPPDTQYF. DNA for the CDR3: TGTGCCTGGAGTGTCGCTAGCCCCCCAGATACGCAGTATTTT. The chain is built from TRBV30 and TRBJ2-3; D might be TRBD2 (5 bases). Trimming pared 0 bases from V and 4 bases from J, leaving 11 bases between. The CDR3 runs 14 residues. CDR1 GTSNPN and CDR2 SVGIG come from the germline V gene (reference sequence).

This chain joins TRBV6-5 and TRBJ2-4; D ambiguous. V was cut by 8 bases and J by 1 base, with 15 bases left in between. Germline V gene data show CDR1 as MNHEY and CDR2 as SVGAGI. This CDR3 region has 15 residues. CDR3 in amino acids: CASALTGLAKNIQYF. The DNA for the CDR3 is TGTGCCAGCGCTCTAACTGGGCTTGCCAAAAACATTCAGTACTTC.

Turning to this clone: Other DNA sequences within the sample encode an identical CDR3. The chain uses TRBV29-1 and TRBJ2-2, with a weak D call TRBD1 (6 bases). Germline V lookup: CDR1 SQVTM, CDR2 ANQGSEA. The CDR3 extends over 17 amino acids. Deletions cut 6 bases from V and 5 bases from J, with 25 bases between. This CDR3 reads CSVSKLQGPPGTGELFF. As DNA, the CDR3 is TGCAGCGTATCCAAACTTCAGGGGCCTCCTGGAACCGGGGAGCTGTTTTTT.

J is TRBJ2-4 and V is TRBV29-1; tentative D call: TRBD1 (6 bases). Germline CDR1 is SQVTM and CDR2 is ANQGSEA. Trimming took 1 base from V and 0 from J, leaving 7 bases between them. This CDR3 comprises 14 residues. The CDR3 DNA is TGCAGCGTTGAAGCAGGGGCAGCCAAAAACATTCAGTACTTC. Its protein product is CSVEAGAAKNIQYF.

The CDR3 reads CASSLEKTGPGANVLTF. CDR3 in DNA: TGTGCCAGCAGCTTAGAAAAGACGGGGCCTGGGGCCAACGTCCTGACTTTC. The rearrangement joins TRBV7-6 to TRBJ2-6; D assignment may be TRBD1 or TRBD2 (5 bases each). This CDR3 is 17 amino acids long. Per the germline V gene, CDR1 is SGHVS and CDR2 is FNYEAQ. The V gene lost 1 base and the J gene lost 2 bases, with 12 bases spanning the gap. Supplemented by reference TRBV7-6 and TRBJ2-6, the full variable domain reads GAGVSQSPRYKVTKRGQDVALRCDPISGHVSLYWYRQALGQGPEFLTYFNYEAQQDKSGLPNDRFSAERPEGSISTLTIQRTEQRDSAMYRCASSLEKTGPGANVLTFGAGSRLTVL.

V and J are TRBV9 and TRBJ1-2; D is uncertain. The CDR3 is 13 amino acids. The V end lost 2 bases, the J end lost 4 bases, and 9 bases lay between the germline ends. Germline CDR1 and CDR2: SGDLS and YYNGEE. In nucleotides, the CDR3 is TGTGCCAGCAGCGTCGACGGAGGCTATGGCTACACCTTC. Its protein product is CASSVDGGYGYTF.

The sample holds a few counts of this clone. The chain is built from TRBV14 and TRBJ2-7; perhaps TRBD1 as D (6 bases). Between the trimmed V and J ends, which lost 4 bases and 2 bases, there was a span of 15 bases. CDR1 is SGHDN, CDR2 FVKESK, per germline. The CDR3 runs 15 residues. Here the CDR3 DNA reads TGTGCCAGCAGCCCTCGGACAGACCTCCCCTACGAGCAGTACTTC. Protein: CASSPRTDLPYEQYF.

This chain links TRBV5-1 with TRBJ1-6; 7 nucleotides align to TRBD1. The germline CDR1 and CDR2 sequences are SGHRS and YFSETQ. The ends lost 0 bases at V and 10 bases at J; junction bases unmatched: 7. CDR3 length: 15 amino acids. The CDR3 sequence is CASSLGGQVGSPLHF. CDR3 nucleotides: TGCGCCAGCAGCTTGGGAGGACAGGTGGGGTCACCCCTCCACTTT. The whole variable domain, filled in from reference TRBV5-1 and TRBJ1-6, reads KAGVTQTPRYLIKTRGQQVTLSCSPISGHRSVSWYQQTPGQGLQFLFEYFSETQRNKGNFPGRFSGRQFSNSRSEMNVSTLELGDSALYLCASSLGGQVGSPLHFGNGTRLTVT.

This chain joins TRBV4-3 and TRBJ1-3; D is ambiguous. In germline, CDR1 is LGHNA, CDR2 YSLEER. The CDR3 spans 13 residues. V was clipped by 0 bases and J by 4 bases, with 4 bases between them. The CDR3 DNA reads as TGCGCCAGCAGCCAAGATCAAGGAAACACCATATATTTT. Protein product: CASSQDQGNTIYF.

The chain combines TRBV10-3 with TRBJ1-1; 8 nucleotides align to TRBD1. The V and J ends lost 11 bases and 4 bases, in that order; junction bases with no gene match: 9. The CDR3 is 13 residues long. Per the germline V gene, CDR1 is ENHRY and CDR2 is SYGVKD. The CDR3 DNA is TGTGCCGGACAACAGGGGGATAGCACTGAAGCTTTCTTT. Residues: CAGQQGDSTEAFF.

This clone was observed a few times. The chain recombines TRBV5-1 with TRBJ1-1; D remains ambiguous. V was pared by 7 bases and J by 3 bases, with 13 bases between. The germline CDR1 and CDR2 sequences are SGHRS and YFSETQ. The CDR3 runs to 13 residues. The CDR3 region is CASSPSVDTEAFF. The DNA of the CDR3 is TGCGCCAGCTCCCCGTCTGTGGACACTGAAGCTTTCTTT.

This clone was seen a handful of times. The V call is TRBV5-4, the J call TRBJ2-5, with no clear D. In germline, CDR1 is SGHNT, CDR2 YYREEE (reference sequence). The CDR3 runs 15 residues. Trimming cost V 3 bases and J 4 bases, with 16 bases left between them. Written as DNA, the CDR3 is TGTGCCAGCAGCTCAAGCCACTATCTAGGAGAGACCCAGTACTTC. Its protein is CASSSSHYLGETQYF.

J is TRBJ1-2 and V is TRBV14; weak D call: TRBD1 (5 bases). The CDR3 sequence is 15 residues long. The germline gives CDR1 SGHDN, CDR2 FVKESK. With 1 base removed from V and 2 bases from J, the gap between germline ends came to 11 bases. CDR3 sequence reads: CASSQGPTDNYGYTF. The CDR3 nucleotides read TGTGCCAGCAGCCAAGGTCCGACAGACAACTATGGCTACACCTTC.

The V gene is TRBV10-2, the J gene TRBJ2-5, with 10 bases aligning to TRBD1. This CDR3 has 13 amino acids. V lost 8 bases, J lost 4 bases, and 4 bases stayed unmatched. Germline V gene sequence: CDR1 WSHSY, CDR2 SAAADI. The CDR3 is CASRDRGGETQYF. In DNA, the CDR3 is TGCGCCAGCCGGGACAGGGGAGGAGAGACCCAGTACTTC.

This clone was detected a few times. One junction end disagrees with the germline gene, perhaps due to a read error. The V call is TRBV30, the J call TRBJ2-1, with 10 bases matching TRBD2. The CDR3 has 13 residues. Per the germline V gene, CDR1 is GTSNPN and CDR2 is SVGIG (reference sequence). CDR3 coding DNA: TGTGCCTGGAGTGTAGGGCTAGCGGGGGCCTTTATCTTC. Protein product: CAWSVGLAGAFIF.

The J gene is TRBJ2-3, the V gene TRBV5-5; 8 bases fit TRBD1. V lost 1 base, J lost 2 bases, and 6 bases stayed unmatched. The V gene's germline CDR1 is SGHKS and CDR2 YYEKEE (reference sequence). The length of the CDR3 is 16 residues. As DNA, the CDR3 is TGTGCCAGCAGCTTGCCCGGACAGGGAGTCACAGATACGCAGTATTTT. This codes for CASSLPGQGVTDTQYF.

This rearrangement joins TRBV7-6 to TRBJ2-7; D not resolved. The CDR3 spans 14 residues. Germline V gives CDR1 SGHVS, CDR2 FNYEAQ. The germline V and J ends were trimmed by 1 base and 0 bases, with 7 bases remaining between them. CDR3 in amino acids: CASSLGPSSYEQYF. The CDR3 DNA reads TGTGCCAGCAGCTTAGGCCCCAGCTCCTACGAGCAGTACTTC.

This chain uses TRBV14 with TRBJ2-7, with D perhaps matching TRBD1 or TRBD2 (5 bases each). The germline CDR1 and CDR2 sequences are SGHDN and FVKESK. The ends were cut back, 4 bases at V and 3 bases at J, with 13 bases in the middle. This CDR3 has 14 amino acids. The CDR3 nucleotides read TGTGCCAGCAGCCTAGAGAGGGGCGGCTACGAGCAGTACTTC. It yields the protein CASSLERGGYEQYF.

The sample holds a few counts of this clone. The chain employs TRBV29-1 and TRBJ1-3; D ambiguous. Per the germline V gene, CDR1 is SQVTM and CDR2 is ANQGSEA. This CDR3 is built from 12 residues. The V gene lost 3 bases and the J gene lost 4 bases, with 7 bases spanning the gap. This CDR3 is CSVDGNGNTIYF. The CDR3 bases are TGCAGCGTTGACGGGAACGGAAACACCATATATTTT.